What follows is one T cell receptor (beta chain) and its context. These data are taken from a study of blood T cell repertoires in COVID-19. The overall study: PBMCs, B-cell-depleted T cells, or T cells were the source of the cDNA or gDNA that made up the material.

There are 17 residues in the CDR3. J gave up 2 bases and V 2 bases, and 3 bases lay outside the gene matches. Per the germline V gene, CDR1 is LGHNT and CDR2 is FRNRAP. Original methodology: Estimated nucleated cell counts came from reference gene primer amplification. TCRdb's copy holds only in-frame clones and misses some; the assay was immunoSEQ multiplex PCR. The DNA gave D and trimming, while V, J and clone size come from that table. Of 190,000 or so clones in the sample, about 90% were seen once. The receptor was isolated from a man aged 50 or older with acute or convalescent COVID-19. Sequenced sample: peripheral blood. The J gene is TRBJ2-1, the V gene TRBV12-5, with 13 nucleotides matching TRBD2. CDR3 sequence (DNA): TGTGCTAGTGGTTTGTCGACTAGCGGGGGGCCCTACAATGAGCAGTTCTTC. Translated: CASGLSTSGGPYNEQFF. Based on the CDR3 plus reference TRBV12-5 and TRBJ2-1, the full variable domain is DARVTQTPRHKVTEMGQEVTMRCQPILGHNTVFWYRQTMMQGLELLAYFRNRAPLDDSGMPKDRFSAEMPDATLATLKIQPSEPRDSAVYFCASGLSTSGGPYNEQFFGPGTRLTVL.